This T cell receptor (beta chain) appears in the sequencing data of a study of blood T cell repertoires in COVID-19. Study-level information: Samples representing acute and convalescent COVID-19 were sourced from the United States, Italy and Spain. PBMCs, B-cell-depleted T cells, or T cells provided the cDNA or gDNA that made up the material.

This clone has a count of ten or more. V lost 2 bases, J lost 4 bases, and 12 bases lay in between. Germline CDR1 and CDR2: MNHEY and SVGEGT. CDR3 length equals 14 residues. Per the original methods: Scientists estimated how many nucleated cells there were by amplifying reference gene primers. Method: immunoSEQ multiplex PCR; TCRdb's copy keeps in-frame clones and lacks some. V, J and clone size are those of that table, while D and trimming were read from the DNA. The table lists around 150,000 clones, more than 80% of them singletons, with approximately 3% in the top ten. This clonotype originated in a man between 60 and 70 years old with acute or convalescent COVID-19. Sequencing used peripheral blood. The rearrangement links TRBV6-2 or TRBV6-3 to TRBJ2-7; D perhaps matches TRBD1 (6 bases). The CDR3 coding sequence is TGTGCCAGCAGTTACGTATCAGGGGCGTACGAGCAGTACTTC. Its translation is CASSYVSGAYEQYF.